The 19 T cell receptor beta chains in this list originate from one sample, sequenced in a study of cytomegalovirus exposure and HLA in healthy donors. This PCR relied on a set of 60 Vbeta primers and 13 Jbeta primers. The assay was immunoSEQ multiplex PCR, and TCRdb's table has in-frame clones only and misses some. Seen here are roughly 100,000 clones, around 77% observed once, and the top ten hold roughly 9.2%. What was sequenced was PBMCs. These receptors came from a middle-aged woman in good health and CMV-seropositive.

The chain recombines TRBV11-2 with TRBJ2-7; possible D gene TRBD1, 6 bases. Trimming took off 5 bases at V and 7 bases at J, with 15 bases between the two ends. CDR3 length: 13 residues. The germline gives CDR1 SGHAT, CDR2 FQNNGV. The CDR3 loop is CASSPTGSREQYF. CDR3 DNA sequence: TGTGCCAGCAGCCCTACAGGGTCGAGGGAGCAGTACTTC. The full variable domain, its missing parts supplied by reference TRBV11-2 and TRBJ2-7, is EAGVAQSPRYKIIEKRQSVAFWCNPISGHATLYWYQQILGQGPKLLIQFQNNGVVDDSQLPKDRFSAERLKGVDSTLKIQPAKLEDSAVYLCASSPTGSREQYFGPGTRLTVT.

This chain joins TRBV4-3 and TRBJ2-5; tentative D call: TRBD2 (5 bases). The CDR3 is 16 residues long. V lost 0 bases and J lost 0, with 11 bases in between. The germline V gene has CDR1 LGHNA and CDR2 YSLEER. CDR3 protein: CASSQDLRGYQETQYF. The CDR3 DNA sequence: TGCGCCAGCAGCCAAGATCTACGGGGATACCAAGAGACCCAGTACTTC.

This chain connects TRBV10-3 to TRBJ2-5; 10 bases align to TRBD1. Germline loops: CDR1 ENHRY, CDR2 SYGVKD. The V segment lost 6 bases and the J segment 4 bases; nucleotides outside the gene matches: 11. The CDR3 is made up of 16 amino acids. The CDR3 DNA is TGTGCCATCAGCGACCTGGGACAGGGGCGGCGAGAGACCCAGTACTTC. It specifies CAISDLGQGRRETQYF.

This clone came up a few times. V is TRBV5-8 and J is TRBJ2-5; 9 bases map to TRBD1. The CDR3 is made up of 14 amino acids. Germline assignment: CDR1 SGHTS and CDR2 YDEGEE. V trimming: 2 bases; J trimming: 5 bases; junction bases outside the gene matches: 4. The CDR3 region is CASSLGQGLETQYF. CDR3 sequence (DNA): TGTGCCAGCAGCTTAGGACAGGGGTTGGAGACCCAGTACTTC.

The chain has TRBV6-5 and TRBJ1-2; maybe TRBD1 (6 bases). Looked up from germline, CDR1 is MNHEY and CDR2 is SVGAGI. This CDR3 has 13 residues. With 5 bases removed from V and 8 bases from J, the gap between germline ends came to 15 bases. CDR3 bases: TGTGCCAGCAGTCTTCGGCAGGGGCTAGGCTACACCTTC. It is translated as CASSLRQGLGYTF.

This clone was observed a single time. V gene TRBV9 combines with J gene TRBJ2-3, with TRBD2 as a possible D gene (6 bases). CDR1 is SGDLS and CDR2 is YYNGEE in the germline V gene. V was shortened by 3 bases and J by 0 bases, with 14 bases between the two germline ends. CDR3 size: 16 residues. The CDR3 DNA follows: TGTGCCAGCAGCGAGGGATGGGGACTTAGCACAGATACGCAGTATTTT. Amino acids: CASSEGWGLSTDTQYF.

In its sample, this clone was seen once. The chain links TRBV27 to TRBJ2-5; unclear D gene. The CDR3 extends over 12 amino acids. V dropped 6 bases and J dropped 5 bases, with 10 bases sitting between them. CDR1 is MNHEY and CDR2 is SMNVEV in the germline V gene (reference sequence). CDR3 bases: TGTGCCAGCAGCCACACAATGGAGACCCAGTACTTC. Translation gives CASSHTMETQYF.

This clone has only one observation. The chain joins TRBV6-1 to TRBJ2-6, with a tentative D call TRBD2 (5 bases). V gave up 4 bases and J gave up 3 bases, with 13 bases separating them. This CDR3 spans 16 amino acids. Germline assignment: CDR1 MNHNS and CDR2 SASEGT. CDR3 coding DNA: TGTGCCAGCAGTGCGGGATTTAGTGGTGGGGCCAACGTCCTGACTTTC. Protein product: CASSAGFSGGANVLTF.

The rearrangement uses TRBV14 and TRBJ2-2; TRBD2 matches at 7 bases. The CDR3 totals 14 residues. The V and J ends lost 2 bases and 3 bases, in that order; junction bases with no gene match: 0. CDR1 and CDR2 (germline): SGHDN, FVKESK. CDR3 sequence: CASSQLADTGELFF. DNA for the CDR3: TGTGCCAGCAGCCAACTAGCGGACACCGGGGAGCTGTTTTTT.

This rearrangement joins TRBV2 to TRBJ2-7; 10 positions match TRBD1. This CDR3 has 16 residues. V shed 8 bases and J 4 bases; nucleotides not matched to a gene: 14. Germline-derived CDR1 and CDR2 are SNHLY and FYNNEI. The DNA for the CDR3 is TGTGCCAGCCTCATCGGACAGGGGGGGCCCTCTTACGAGCAGTACTTC. Translated: CASLIGQGGPSYEQYF.

The V call is TRBV9, the J call TRBJ1-1; no firm D call. CDR1 is SGDLS, CDR2 YYNGEE, per germline. The CDR3 totals 17 residues. Trimming took off 0 bases at V and 0 bases at J, with 15 bases between the two ends. Here the CDR3 DNA reads TGTGCCAGCAGCGTAGTAGGTGAGGGTCTAATGAACACTGAAGCTTTCTTT. The encoded protein is CASSVVGEGLMNTEAFF.

Turning to this clone: Germline and junction disagree at one end, which may indicate a read error. The CDR3 region is CSSSLGPTGVNTEAFF. The CDR3 DNA is TGTTCCAGCAGCTTAGGGCCCACAGGAGTGAACACTGAAGCTTTCTTT. J is TRBJ1-1 and V is TRBV7-9, with D perhaps matching TRBD1 (5 bases). CDR3 length: 16 residues. The germline V gene encodes CDR1 SEHNR and CDR2 FQNEAQ (reference sequence).

This chain joins TRBV28 and TRBJ2-5; a possible D gene is TRBD1 (6 bases). V was clipped by 6 bases and J by 1 base, with 15 bases between them. The germline CDR1 and CDR2 sequences are MDHEN and SYDVKM. This CDR3 is built from 15 residues. The CDR3 DNA follows: TGTGCCAGCAGACAACAGGGAAACCGCCAAGAGACCCAGTACTTC. It yields the protein CASRQQGNRQETQYF.

This chain links TRBV6-6 with TRBJ2-7; 10 positions match TRBD1. The CDR3 is 16 amino acids. The trim removed 5 bases at V and 2 bases at J, leaving 9 bases unmatched. Germline values: CDR1 MNHNY, CDR2 SVGAGI (reference sequence). The CDR3 DNA follows: TGTGCCAGCAGTGCCCTATTGACAGGGGGCCCCTACGAGCAGTACTTC. This sequence encodes CASSALLTGGPYEQYF.

This chain connects TRBV2 to TRBJ1-6; 7 positions agree with TRBD1. The trim removed 10 bases at V and 7 bases at J, leaving 7 bases unmatched. This CDR3 comprises 13 residues. Germline-derived CDR1 and CDR2 are SNHLY and FYNNEI. The CDR3: CATVGQRNSPLHF. The CDR3 nucleotides read TGTGCCACCGTGGGACAGCGGAATTCACCCCTCCACTTT.

In its sample, this clone was seen a few times. This chain joins TRBV18 and TRBJ1-4, with D possibly matching TRBD1 (5 bases). CDR1 KGHSH and CDR2 LQKENI come from the germline V gene. The V end lost 3 bases, the J end lost 6 bases, and 17 bases lay between the germline ends. This CDR3 contains 16 residues. For the CDR3, the DNA is TGTGCCAGCTCACCGACCACCAGGCAGGGTGATGAAAAACTGTTTTTT. This sequence encodes CASSPTTRQGDEKLFF.

The chain joins TRBV7-2 to TRBJ2-1, with 10 bases that match TRBD2. Germline CDR1 and CDR2: SGHTA and FQGNSA. The CDR3 covers 15 residues. V lost 5 bases to trimming and J lost 6 bases; unmatched junction nucleotides: 7. The CDR3 region is CASSRSSGRGNEQFF. The CDR3 DNA reads as TGTGCCAGCAGCCGCTCTAGCGGGAGAGGCAATGAGCAGTTCTTC.

The chain couples TRBV6-5 to TRBJ2-7; 9 bases align to TRBD2. The V gene end was trimmed by 6 bases and the J gene end by 0 bases; junction bases not matched to a gene: 6. CDR3 length equals 15 residues. Germline V lookup: CDR1 MNHEY, CDR2 SVGAGI. This CDR3 reads CASRRSGSGSYEQYF. Here the CDR3 DNA reads TGTGCCAGCAGGCGTAGCGGGAGCGGCTCCTACGAGCAGTACTTC.

This clone was seen more than once but under ten times. The chain combines TRBV18 with TRBJ2-7, with D maybe TRBD2 (6 bases). Germline V gene lookup returns CDR1 KGHSH and CDR2 LQKENI. V was pared by 2 bases and J by 6 bases, with 8 bases between. The CDR3 length is 12 residues. The CDR3 sequence: CASSPTSIEQYF. In DNA form, the CDR3 reads TGTGCCAGCTCACCAACTAGCATCGAGCAGTACTTC.